A single T cell receptor beta chain is shown here with its context. Its binding antigen is unknown. No qualities accompany the bases; no much larger clone lies one base away. This specimen comes from a study of cytomegalovirus exposure and HLA in healthy donors (dated by TCRdb to about 2017). As for the study more broadly: An earlier analysis of about 530 of the donors reported about 260 Gb of sequence data and 117 million unique TCR beta sequences obtained from about 180 million T cells. Roughly 300 gigabases of sequencing data and around 80 million unique TCR sequences made up an early release that covered approximately 620 HLA-typed donors. Of the 350 to 450 genotyped donors, roughly 80% were placed in the genetic ancestry cluster associated with self-reported Caucasian donors. The study was designed to test whether signatures of past pathogen exposure could be identified by cataloging public T cell receptors. The study used immunosequencing to profile the T cell repertoires of approximately 690 subjects and linked those repertoires to cytomegalovirus serostatus. Along with the approximately 600-subject first cohort, a separate validation cohort of more than 90 different subjects was used. High-throughput TCR immunosequencing, statistical association of individual TCRs with disease status, and machine learning were combined to predict cytomegalovirus infection status. A later analysis re-examined previously published TCR beta repertoires from more than 550 donors and added high-resolution HLA genotyping to investigate patterns of TCR occurrence. The later analysis used no new phenotypic data to find candidate immune exposures, relying instead on TCR beta sequences and their occurrence across donors. An earlier analysis of roughly 580 of the donors used high-throughput TCR beta sequencing to judge whether each TCR beta V gene segment behaved as functional or pseudogenic. Alongside the repertoire data, information on donor age, sex, ethnicity and CMV serostatus was compiled. Genome-wide SNP genotypes for about three fifths of the roughly 670 donors were used in a later genetic analysis, which treated that subset as a discovery cohort. Every repertoire in the discovery cohort had been generated on one and the same sequencing platform. HLA typing included class I and class II loci at four-digit resolution. The number of donors typed differed by locus, with about 629-640 for A, B, C, DRB1 and DQB1, around 520 for DQA1, approximately 570 for DPA1, and approximately 470 for DPB1. Because of strong linkage in the cohort, a handful of DR-DQ haplotypes were treated as single units for association and clustering. Among roughly 400 genotyped donors of the cohort, an average of around 250,000 unique TCR beta nucleotide sequences was sequenced per donor, of which 15% to 20% were non-productive. Overall study outcomes, separate from this receptor: The only immune exposure information available for the cohort was CMV serostatus. In both the original and validation cohorts, the classifier was reported to diagnose cytomegalovirus status with high specificity and sensitivity. Assigning TCR associations to individual alleles was difficult when HLA alleles, especially DR and DQ, strongly co-occurred. According to a later analysis, parvovirus B19, influenza, CMV and Epstein-Barr virus appeared linked to several top co-occurrence clusters. Across donors, most TCR sequences were observed very rarely, whereas some public TCRs were present in many individuals. Correlated functional status among segregating V segments might be attributable to linkage disequilibrium, but an unknown experimental factor could not be ruled out. Because HLA typing was missing for some donors at each locus, association tests included only the typed subset. The study gave a list of about 160 TCR beta chains associated with cytomegalovirus. In vitro tests confirmed that a few of the cytomegalovirus-associated TCR beta chains recognize cytomegalovirus antigens. Compared with the roughly 700-donor mean, donors in an Asian-associated ancestry cluster had fewer N-insertions in productive TCRs, according to a later genetic analysis. Presence/absence analyses assumed roughly uniform sequencing depth across donors, an assumption that may not hold. In a later analysis, over 15,000 TCR beta sequences were associated with specific HLA alleles at a false discovery rate of 0.05. A later analysis found that most CMV-associated TCR beta chains appeared HLA-restricted, with HLA associations seemingly driven largely by CMV exposure. A later analysis found that TCR association rates varied across HLA loci, with DRB1 alleles showing the most associated TCRs and HLA-C alleles the fewest. A later genetic analysis associated a missense DCLRE1C variant with V-gene and J-gene trimming of TCR beta chains, and an independent cohort replicated the association. A later analysis found that HLA-associated TCR beta chains were more clonally expanded and had lower generation probabilities than equally common non-associated chains. In an earlier analysis of approximately 600 of the donors, most TCR beta V segments were observed in productive rearrangements about 87% or about 30% of the time, broadly matching IMGT annotations. According to the authors, the approach could potentially be generalized to other disease states and immunological phenotypes. A further reported finding was that TCR beta sequences accurately predicted the HLA-A and HLA-B alleles for most subjects in the first cohort. The sequencing pipeline was judged likely to have produced a cluster of highly shared sequence variants as a technical artifact. Because the 87-base-pair reads could not distinguish some IMGT-functional V segments, including TRBV6-2 and TRBV6-3, those segments were excluded. Only TCR beta chains were sequenced in this cohort, and the absence of alpha or paired-chain data limited detectable features. The earlier analysis of some 540 of the donors excluded fewer than 20 rarely observed V segments, including chromosome 9 orphons, because counts were too low.

The receptor library was made with the immunoSEQ multiplex PCR assay. The multiplex PCR relied on a mix of 60 forward primers for TCR Vbeta segments and 13 reverse primers for TCR Jbeta segments. The CDR3 region of rearranged TCR beta genes was amplified from genomic DNA with a multiplex PCR assay. On the Illumina HiSeq System, the amplified TCR beta libraries were sequenced as 87-base-pair reads. For the original study's pipeline: A later analysis counted some 74 million unique TCR beta chains across the 550 to 700 repertoires, and approximately 11 million of these chains were shared by at least two donors. Raw reads were error-corrected and collapsed into unique sequences with a nearest-neighbor algorithm that merged closely related sequences to remove PCR and sequencing errors. To assign V, D and J gene segments, CDR3 sequences were aligned to IMGT reference sequences. Each retained sequence needed at least a six-nucleotide match to both a V gene segment and a J gene segment. Rearrangements were called productive when the CDR3 lacked stop codons and stayed in frame with V and J; all others were non-productive. Following IMGT convention, CDR3 was defined as the stretch from the second conserved V-encoded cysteine to the conserved J-encoded phenylalanine. The earlier analysis of approximately 500 of the donors excluded sequences that lacked an unambiguous match to a single V gene segment. An earlier analysis of 587 of the donors called V segments functional above 56.7% productive rearrangements and segregating when the between-donor standard deviation exceeded 5%. A statistical classification framework was built to diagnose cytomegalovirus status from the catalog of TCR beta chain sequences. In a later analysis, V and J genes were assigned by comparing TCR nucleotide sequences against IMGT/GENE-DB human TR gene sequences. In a later analysis, CDR3 sequences and most-parsimonious VDJ recombination scenarios were assigned using the TCRdist pipeline. In a later analysis, each TCR beta chain was defined by its CDR3 amino acid sequence together with its V-gene family, and reads without a unique V-gene family were excluded. In a later analysis, 450 to 600 highly shared, low-generation-probability nucleotide sequences were removed to address suspected cross-contamination and a sequencing artifact. In a later analysis, a clonal expansion index was calculated for each public chain from normalized within-repertoire ranks of inferred template counts. Generation probabilities in a later analysis came from a VDJ recombination model fitted to out-of-frame rearrangements, and those results were checked against IGoR. A later analysis scored TCR-TCR, TCR-HLA and TCR-CMV co-occurrence with hypergeometric tests, applying a repertoire-size bias correction to TCR pairs. To estimate false discovery rates, a later analysis permuted the HLA or CMV assignments 20 times. In a later analysis, co-occurring TCRs were grouped with DBSCAN, and TCRdist sequence similarity was added when clustering was performed within HLA-allele-positive subsets. Repertoires with fewer than 30,000 or more than 120,000 public chains were left out of co-occurrence clustering, as were a handful of repertoires with anomalous nucleotide sharing. Held by TCRdb, this immuneACCESS table contains in-frame sequences only and omits some clones. Under half of the omission traces to an unresolved V gene where checked; the cause of the rest is unknown. The V and J calls and clone size are taken from that table; D and trimming were inferred from the DNA. The sample records 90,000 to 120,000 clones, 60% to 80% of which are singletons. The top ten clones comprise roughly 2.3% of the sample.

The cohort was made up of roughly 670 healthy bone marrow donors. All cohort members were sampled while nominally healthy, although unrecorded immune exposures were likely present. The donor was CMV seronegative and belonged to the group of more than 300 seronegative cohort members. Every donor gave a peripheral blood sample, and the peripheral blood mononuclear cells from that sample were used for TCR beta sequencing. Genomic DNA was extracted from the blood cell samples with the Qiagen DNeasy Blood Extraction Kit. CDR1 and CDR2, looked up from the germline V gene, are SGDLS and YYNGEE. The germline V and J ends show losses of 2 bases and 5 bases respectively, and no gene match explains 5 bases of the junction. Reading from cysteine to phenylalanine, the CDR3 counts 14 amino acids. Only the CDR3 part of the read is kept: 42 bases, read in frame from the first base.

The material sequenced was PBMCs. This receptor was obtained from a man aged 18 to 29 in good health and CMV-seronegative. The V gene is TRBV9 and the J gene is TRBJ1-2; TRBD1 lines up with 8 middle nucleotides. Here is the DNA: TGTGCCAGCAGCGTGGATGACAGGGGATATGGCTACACCTTC. This sequence encodes CASSVDDRGYGYTF.